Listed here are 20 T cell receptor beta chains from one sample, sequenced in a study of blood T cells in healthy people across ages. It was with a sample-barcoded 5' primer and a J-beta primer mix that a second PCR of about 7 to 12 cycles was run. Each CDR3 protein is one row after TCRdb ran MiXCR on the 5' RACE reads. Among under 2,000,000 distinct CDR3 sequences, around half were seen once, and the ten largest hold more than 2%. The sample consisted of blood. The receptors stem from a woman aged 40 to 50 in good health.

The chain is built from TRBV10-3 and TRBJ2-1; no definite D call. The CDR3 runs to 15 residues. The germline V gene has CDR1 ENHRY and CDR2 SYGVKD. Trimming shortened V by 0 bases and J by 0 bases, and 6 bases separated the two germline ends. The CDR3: CAISESMPSYNEQFF. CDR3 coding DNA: TGTGCCATCAGTGAGTCGATGCCCTCCTACAATGAGCAGTTCTTC.

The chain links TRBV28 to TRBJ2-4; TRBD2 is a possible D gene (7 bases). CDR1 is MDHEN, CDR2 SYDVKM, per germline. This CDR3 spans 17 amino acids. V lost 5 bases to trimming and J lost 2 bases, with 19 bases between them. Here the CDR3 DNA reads TGTGCCAGCAGTCTCTTGGGGGGGGGGCGATCCAAAAACATTCAGTACTTC. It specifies CASSLLGGGRSKNIQYF.

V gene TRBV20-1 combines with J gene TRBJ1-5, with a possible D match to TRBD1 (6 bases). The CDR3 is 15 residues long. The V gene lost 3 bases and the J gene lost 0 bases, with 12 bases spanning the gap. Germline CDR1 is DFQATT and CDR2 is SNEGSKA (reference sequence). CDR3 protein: CSARALTGSNQPQHF. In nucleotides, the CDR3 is TGCAGTGCTAGGGCCCTGACAGGTAGCAATCAGCCCCAGCATTTT.

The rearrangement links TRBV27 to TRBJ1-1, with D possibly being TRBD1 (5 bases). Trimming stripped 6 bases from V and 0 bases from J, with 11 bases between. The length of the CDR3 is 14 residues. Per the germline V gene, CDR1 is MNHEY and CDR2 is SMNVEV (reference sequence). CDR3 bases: TGTGCCAGCAGACAGCAGGGTATGAACACTGAAGCTTTCTTT. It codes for CASRQQGMNTEAFF.

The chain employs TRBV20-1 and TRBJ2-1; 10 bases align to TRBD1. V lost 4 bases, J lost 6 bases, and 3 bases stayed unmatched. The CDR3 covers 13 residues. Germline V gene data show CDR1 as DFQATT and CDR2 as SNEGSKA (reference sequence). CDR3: CSAKDRGGNEQFF. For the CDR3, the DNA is TGCAGTGCTAAGGACAGGGGGGGCAATGAGCAGTTCTTC.

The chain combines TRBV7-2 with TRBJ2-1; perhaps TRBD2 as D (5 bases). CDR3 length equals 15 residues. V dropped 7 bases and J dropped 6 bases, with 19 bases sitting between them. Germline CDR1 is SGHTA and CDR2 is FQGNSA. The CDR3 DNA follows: TGTGCCAGCAACACCCGAGCGACCCGGGGCAATGAGCAGTTCTTC. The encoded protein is CASNTRATRGNEQFF.

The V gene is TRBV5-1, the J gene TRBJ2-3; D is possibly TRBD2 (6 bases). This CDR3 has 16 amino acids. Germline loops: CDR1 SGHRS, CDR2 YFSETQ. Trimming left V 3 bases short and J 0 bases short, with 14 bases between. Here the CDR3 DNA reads TGCGCCAGCAGCTGGAGGACTACAACTAGCACAGATACGCAGTATTTT. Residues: CASSWRTTTSTDTQYF.

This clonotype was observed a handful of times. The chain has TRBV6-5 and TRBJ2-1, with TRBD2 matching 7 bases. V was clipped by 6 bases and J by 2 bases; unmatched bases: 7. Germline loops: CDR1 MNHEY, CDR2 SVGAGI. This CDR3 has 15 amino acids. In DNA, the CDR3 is TGTGCCAGCAGCTTACTAGCGAGTACCTACAATGAGCAGTTCTTC. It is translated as CASSLLASTYNEQFF.

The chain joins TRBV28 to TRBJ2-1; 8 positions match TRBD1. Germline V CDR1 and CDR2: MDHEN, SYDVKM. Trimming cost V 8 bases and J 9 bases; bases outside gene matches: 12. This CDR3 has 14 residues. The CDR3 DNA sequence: TGTGCCAGCTTACTCCGAGGACAGGGAGGTGAGCAGTTCTTC. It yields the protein CASLLRGQGGEQFF.

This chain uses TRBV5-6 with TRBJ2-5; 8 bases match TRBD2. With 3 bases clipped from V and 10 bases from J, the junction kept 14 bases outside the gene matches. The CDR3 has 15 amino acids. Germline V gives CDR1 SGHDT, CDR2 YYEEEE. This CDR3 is CASSSEGLARGLQYF. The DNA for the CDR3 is TGTGCCAGCAGCTCGGAAGGACTAGCACGGGGTCTCCAGTACTTC.

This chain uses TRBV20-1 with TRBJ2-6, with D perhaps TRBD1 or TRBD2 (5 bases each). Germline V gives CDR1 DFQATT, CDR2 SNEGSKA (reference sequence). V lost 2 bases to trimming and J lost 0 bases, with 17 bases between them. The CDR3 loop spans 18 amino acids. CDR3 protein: CSARILRDGHSGANVLTF. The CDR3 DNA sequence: TGCAGTGCTAGAATCCTCCGGGACGGCCACTCTGGGGCCAACGTCCTGACTTTC.

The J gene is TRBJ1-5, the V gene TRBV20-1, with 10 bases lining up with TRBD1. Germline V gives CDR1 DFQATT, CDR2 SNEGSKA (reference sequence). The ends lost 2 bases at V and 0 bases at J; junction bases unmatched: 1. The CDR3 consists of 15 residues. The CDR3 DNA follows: TGCAGTGCTAGAAGACAGGGGGCTAGCAATCAGCCCCAGCATTTT. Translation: CSARRQGASNQPQHF.

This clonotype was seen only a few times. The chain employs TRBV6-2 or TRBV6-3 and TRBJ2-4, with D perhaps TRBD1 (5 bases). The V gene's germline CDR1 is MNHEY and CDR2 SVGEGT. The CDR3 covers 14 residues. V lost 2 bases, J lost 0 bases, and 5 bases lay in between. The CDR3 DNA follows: TGTGCCAGCAGTTACCAGGGAGCCAAAAACATTCAGTACTTC. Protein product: CASSYQGAKNIQYF.

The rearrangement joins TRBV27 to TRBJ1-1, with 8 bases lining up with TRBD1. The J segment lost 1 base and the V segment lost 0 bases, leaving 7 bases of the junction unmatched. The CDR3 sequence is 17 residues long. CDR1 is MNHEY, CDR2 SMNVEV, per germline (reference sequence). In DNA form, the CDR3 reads TGTGCCAGCAGTTTATCTGGGCCACAGGGGGGGAACACTGAAGCTTTCTTT. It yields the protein CASSLSGPQGGNTEAFF.

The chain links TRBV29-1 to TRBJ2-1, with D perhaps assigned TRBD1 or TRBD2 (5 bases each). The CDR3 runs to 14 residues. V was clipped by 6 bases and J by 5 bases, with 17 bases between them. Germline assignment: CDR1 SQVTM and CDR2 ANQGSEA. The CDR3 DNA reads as TGCAGCGTGCGGAGAGGGGCGGAAAACAATGAGCAGTTCTTC. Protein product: CSVRRGAENNEQFF.

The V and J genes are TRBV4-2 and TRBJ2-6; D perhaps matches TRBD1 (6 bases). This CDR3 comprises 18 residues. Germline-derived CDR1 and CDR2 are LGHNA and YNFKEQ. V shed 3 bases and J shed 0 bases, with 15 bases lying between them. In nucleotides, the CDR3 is TGTGCCAGCAGCCATTCGACAGGAATTCCCTCTGGGGCCAACGTCCTGACTTTC. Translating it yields CASSHSTGIPSGANVLTF.

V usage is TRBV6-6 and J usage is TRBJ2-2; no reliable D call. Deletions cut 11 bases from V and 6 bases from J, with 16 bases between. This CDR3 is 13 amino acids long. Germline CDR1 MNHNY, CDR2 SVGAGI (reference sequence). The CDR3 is CASTTGWAGELFF. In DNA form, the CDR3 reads TGTGCCTCCACTACTGGATGGGCCGGGGAGCTGTTTTTT.

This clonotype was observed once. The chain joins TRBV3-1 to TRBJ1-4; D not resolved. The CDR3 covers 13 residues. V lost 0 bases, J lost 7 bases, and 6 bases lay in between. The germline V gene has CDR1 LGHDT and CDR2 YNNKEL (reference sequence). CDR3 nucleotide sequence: TGTGCCAGCAGCCAAGAACTCGGTGAAAAACTGTTTTTT. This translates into CASSQELGEKLFF.

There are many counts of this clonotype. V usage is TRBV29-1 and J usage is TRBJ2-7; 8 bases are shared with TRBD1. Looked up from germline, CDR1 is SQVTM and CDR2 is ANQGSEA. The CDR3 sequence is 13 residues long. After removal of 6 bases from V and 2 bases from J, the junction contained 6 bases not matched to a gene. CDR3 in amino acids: CSVDRGPPYEQYF. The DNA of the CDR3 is TGCAGCGTCGACAGGGGTCCTCCCTACGAGCAGTACTTC.

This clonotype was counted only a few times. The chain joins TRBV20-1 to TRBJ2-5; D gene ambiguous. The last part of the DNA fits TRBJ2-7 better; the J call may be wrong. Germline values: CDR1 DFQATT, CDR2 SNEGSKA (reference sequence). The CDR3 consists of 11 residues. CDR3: CSASQLNEQYF. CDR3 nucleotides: TGCAGTGCTAGTCAGTTGAACGAGCAGTACTTC.